This TCR beta chain was sequenced during a study of long-term antiretroviral therapy in people with HIV. Across the whole study: Of all samples, the earliest predate the 2015 immediate-ART recommendation by about a decade.

Version v3.0 of the immunoSEQ assay was performed at survey level. Method: immunoSEQ multiplex PCR; TCRdb's copy keeps in-frame clones and lacks some. This table has tens of thousands of clones, around three quarters appearing once. Germline assignment: CDR1 MNHNY and CDR2 SVGAGI (reference sequence). Trimming left V 3 bases short and J 5 bases short, with 7 bases between. The CDR3 contains 12 residues. General study results and limits: Blood dating 2004 to 2017 may reflect older ART regimens. There were no data on ART adherence, viral resistance or therapy changes, a gap that limits inferences about post-ART repertoire changes. Against controls, HIV repertoires showed narrower ranges of CDR3 length.

On this clone: Its cognate antigen is unknown.

This TCR came from a man between 35 and 55 years old with HIV. Material: unsorted PBMCs, obtained 0.3 years after starting antiretroviral therapy. The gene calls are TRBV6-6 and TRBJ1-1, with TRBD1 as a possible D gene (5 bases). Here the CDR3 reads CASSYGGTEAFF. In nucleotides, the CDR3 is TGTGCCAGCAGTTATGGGGGAACTGAAGCTTTCTTT.